Presented here are 11 T cell receptor beta chains from one specimen sequenced in a study of T cells in Graves' hyperthyroidism and ophthalmopathy. The investigators amplified TCR beta CDR3 regions from RNA transcripts. HTBI primers drove first-round RT-PCR of the TCR CDR3. Each CDR3 protein is one row after TCRdb ran MiXCR on the multiplex PCR reads. In the table there are hundreds of thousands of distinct CDR3 sequences, approximately 16% of which are singletons. The sample was blood. These receptors all come from a woman aged 40-49 years with Graves' ophthalmopathy.

This rearrangement joins TRBV20-1 to TRBJ1-4; 8 nucleotides align to TRBD1. This CDR3 has 13 residues. CDR1 is DFQATT and CDR2 is SNEGSKA in the germline V gene (reference sequence). Unmatched junction bases numbered 3, after V lost 5 bases and J lost 4 bases. The CDR3 region has the DNA TGCAGTGCTCCCGACAGGGGTAATGAAAAACTGTTTTTT. It encodes CSAPDRGNEKLFF.

The table lists this clonotype with many counts. This rearrangement joins TRBV7-2 to TRBJ1-5; 10 nucleotides line up with TRBD1. The CDR3 extends over 14 amino acids. V was clipped by 4 bases and J by 6 bases; unmatched bases: 3. The V gene's germline CDR1 is SGHTA and CDR2 FQGNSA. In DNA, the CDR3 is TGTGCCAGCAGCTCGACAGGGGGCGTTCAGCCCCAGCATTTT. The encoded protein is CASSSTGGVQPQHF.

V and J are TRBV9 and TRBJ2-2; 7 bases are a match to TRBD1. CDR1 SGDLS and CDR2 YYNGEE come from the germline V gene. The CDR3 spans 15 residues. J was trimmed by 3 bases and V by 6 bases; bases with no gene match: 8. The CDR3 DNA reads as TGTGCCAGCAAATACAGGGGCGCGGACACCGGGGAGCTGTTTTTT. Its protein is CASKYRGADTGELFF.

This clonotype has more than one count but fewer than ten. This chain connects TRBV10-1 to TRBJ2-1, with D possibly TRBD1 on 5 matching bases. CDR3 length: 17 amino acids. CDR1 WNHNN and CDR2 SYGVQD come from the germline V gene (reference sequence). Between the trimmed V and J ends, which lost 7 bases and 1 base, there was a span of 20 bases. This chain's CDR3 is CASTRLYGQQSYNEQFF. Written as DNA, the CDR3 is TGCGCCAGCACAAGACTCTACGGACAACAGTCCTACAATGAGCAGTTCTTC.

This clonotype was recorded many times. This chain uses TRBV20-1 with TRBJ1-5; D gene uncertain. The CDR3 is made up of 14 amino acids. Trimming took 1 base from V and 8 from J, leaving 15 bases between them. Germline CDR1 DFQATT, CDR2 SNEGSKA (reference sequence). CDR3 residues: CSARVGPEVEPQHF. CDR3 in DNA: TGCAGTGCTAGAGTGGGCCCGGAGGTAGAGCCCCAGCATTTT.

At least ten counts were recorded for this clonotype. The chain uses TRBV11-1 and TRBJ1-6; D may be TRBD1 (5 bases). Trimming stripped 1 base from V and 8 bases from J, with 12 bases between. The V gene's germline CDR1 is SGHAT and CDR2 FQDESV (reference sequence). The CDR3 sequence is 15 residues long. CDR3 in DNA: TGTGCCAGCAGCTTAGGTGGGACGGACTATTCACCCCTCCACTTT. The encoded protein is CASSLGGTDYSPLHF.

This clonotype was counted ten times or more. The chain joins TRBV2 to TRBJ2-2; D unresolved. Trimming stripped 7 bases from V and 1 base from J, with 7 bases between. CDR1 and CDR2 from the germline V gene are SNHLY and FYNNEI. The CDR3 length is 13 residues. The CDR3 bases are TGTGCCAGCAAAAGGATGAACACCGGGGAGCTGTTTTTT. Its protein product is CASKRMNTGELFF.

The table lists this clonotype with a count of one. V and J are TRBV18 and TRBJ2-7; D may be TRBD1 (5 bases). Germline CDR1 reads KGHSH; CDR2 reads LQKENI. V dropped 0 bases and J dropped 5 bases, with 14 bases sitting between them. The CDR3 has 15 residues. The CDR3: CASSPPRIGADEQYF. In nucleotides, the CDR3 is TGTGCCAGCTCACCACCCAGGATTGGGGCTGACGAGCAGTACTTC.

This clonotype was recorded many times. V usage is TRBV2 and J usage is TRBJ1-1; TRBD1 might be the D (5 bases). CDR3 length: 12 amino acids. The V gene lost 8 bases and the J gene lost 1 base, with 8 bases spanning the gap. Germline loops: CDR1 SNHLY, CDR2 FYNNEI. This chain's CDR3 is CASDRRNTEAFF. The CDR3 DNA is TGTGCCAGCGACAGAAGGAACACTGAAGCTTTCTTT.

This clonotype was seen at least ten times. This chain uses TRBV12-3 or TRBV12-4 with TRBJ2-5, with 13 bases identical to TRBD2. This CDR3 region has 14 residues. V lost 6 bases to trimming and J lost 6 bases; unmatched junction nucleotides: 4. This chain's CDR3 is CASRLAGGGQTQYF. The CDR3 region has the DNA TGTGCCAGCAGACTAGCGGGAGGGGGACAGACCCAGTACTTC.

The chain recombines TRBV3-1 with TRBJ2-3; 8 bases are a match to TRBD2. This CDR3 is 17 amino acids long. Germline-derived CDR1 and CDR2 are LGHDT and YNNKEL (reference sequence). V lost 1 base to trimming and J lost 6 bases; unmatched junction nucleotides: 12. CDR3 DNA sequence: TGTGCCAGCAGCCAAGGGGAGCGGGGGACCTGGGGGGATACGCAGTATTTT. Its protein product is CASSQGERGTWGDTQYF.